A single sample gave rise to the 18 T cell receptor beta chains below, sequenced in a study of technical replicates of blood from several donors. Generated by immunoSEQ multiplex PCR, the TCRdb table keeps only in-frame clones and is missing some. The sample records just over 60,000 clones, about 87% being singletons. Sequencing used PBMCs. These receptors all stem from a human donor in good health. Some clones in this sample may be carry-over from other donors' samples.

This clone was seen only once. DNA of the CDR3: TGCGCCAGCAGCCCACGTTATAGAGCGGGGAGTGAGCAGTTCTTC. It is translated as CASSPRYRAGSEQFF. The chain uses TRBV5-1 and TRBJ2-1; TRBD2 matches 7 bases. CDR3 length: 15 residues. V shed 4 bases, J shed 9 bases, and the junction held 13 bases outside the gene matches. Germline CDR1 is SGHRS and CDR2 is YFSETQ.

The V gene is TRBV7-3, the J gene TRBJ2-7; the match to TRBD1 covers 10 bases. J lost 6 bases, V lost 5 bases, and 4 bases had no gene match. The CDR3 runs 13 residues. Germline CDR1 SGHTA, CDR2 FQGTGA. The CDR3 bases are TGTGCCAGCAGCCGGGACAGGGGTGGCGAGCAGTACTTC. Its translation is CASSRDRGGEQYF. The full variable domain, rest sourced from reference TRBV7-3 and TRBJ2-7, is GAGVSQTPSNKVTEKGKYVELRCDPISGHTALYWYRQSLGQGPEFLIYFQGTGAADDSGLPNDRFFAVRPEGSVSTLKIQRTERGDSAVYLCASSRDRGGEQYFGPGTRLTVT.

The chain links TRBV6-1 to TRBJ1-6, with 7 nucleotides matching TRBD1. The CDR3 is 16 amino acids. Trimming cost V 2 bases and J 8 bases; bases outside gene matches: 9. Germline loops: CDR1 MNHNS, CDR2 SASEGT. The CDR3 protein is CASSEYYDREDSPLHF. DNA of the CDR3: TGTGCCAGCAGTGAATACTATGACAGGGAAGATTCACCCCTCCACTTT.

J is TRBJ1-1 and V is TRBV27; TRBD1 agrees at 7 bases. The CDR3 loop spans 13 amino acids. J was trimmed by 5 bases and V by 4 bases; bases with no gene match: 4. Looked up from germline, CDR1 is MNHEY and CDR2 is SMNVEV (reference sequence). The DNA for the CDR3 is TGTGCCAGCAGTTCACAGGGGAGGACTGAAGCTTTCTTT. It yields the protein CASSSQGRTEAFF.

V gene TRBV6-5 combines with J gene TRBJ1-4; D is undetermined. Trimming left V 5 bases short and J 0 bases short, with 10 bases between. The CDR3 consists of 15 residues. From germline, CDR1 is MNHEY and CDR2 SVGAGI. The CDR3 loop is CASSTTIATNEKLFF. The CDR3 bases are TGTGCCAGCAGTACTACCATTGCAACTAATGAAAAACTGTTTTTT.

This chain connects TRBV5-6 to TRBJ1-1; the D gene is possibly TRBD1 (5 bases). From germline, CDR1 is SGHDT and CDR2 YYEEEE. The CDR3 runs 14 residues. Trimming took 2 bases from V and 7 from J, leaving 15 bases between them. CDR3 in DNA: TGTGCCAGCAGCTTCGGGAGGGGTGGTTATGAAGCTTTCTTT. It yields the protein CASSFGRGGYEAFF.

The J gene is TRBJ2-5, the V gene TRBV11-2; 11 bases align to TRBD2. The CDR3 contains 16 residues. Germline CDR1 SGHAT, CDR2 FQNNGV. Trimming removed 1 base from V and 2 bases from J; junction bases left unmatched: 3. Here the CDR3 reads CASSLGLAGRQETQYF. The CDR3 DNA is TGTGCCAGCAGCTTAGGACTAGCGGGGAGGCAAGAGACCCAGTACTTC.

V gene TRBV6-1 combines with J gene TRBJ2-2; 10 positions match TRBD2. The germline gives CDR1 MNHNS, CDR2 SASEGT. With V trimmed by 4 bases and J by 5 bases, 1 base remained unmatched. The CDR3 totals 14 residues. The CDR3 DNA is TGTGCCAGCAGTGTGACTAGCGGGACCGGGGAGCTGTTTTTT. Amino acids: CASSVTSGTGELFF.

The DNA of the CDR3 is TGCGCCAGCAGCTTGGGTGCCAGGGGCCAAGCCTATAATTCACCCCTCCACTTT. Translated, it gives CASSLGARGQAYNSPLHF. The chain has TRBV5-1 and TRBJ1-6; possibly TRBD1 for D (6 bases). This CDR3 contains 18 residues. V lost 0 bases and J lost 2, with 15 bases in between. Per germline, CDR1 SGHRS and CDR2 YFSETQ.

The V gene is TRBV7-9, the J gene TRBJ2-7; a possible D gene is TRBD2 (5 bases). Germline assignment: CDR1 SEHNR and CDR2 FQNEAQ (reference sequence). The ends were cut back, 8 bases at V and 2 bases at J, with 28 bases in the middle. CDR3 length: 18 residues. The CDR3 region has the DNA TGTGCCAGCGGCGACACCCGGGTTAGTCGGGGATCGCCCTACGAGCAGTACTTC. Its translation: CASGDTRVSRGSPYEQYF.

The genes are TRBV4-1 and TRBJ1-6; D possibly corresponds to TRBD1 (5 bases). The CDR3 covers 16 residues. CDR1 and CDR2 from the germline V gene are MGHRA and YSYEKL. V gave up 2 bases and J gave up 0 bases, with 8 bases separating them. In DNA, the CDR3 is TGCGCCAGCAGCCAACCAACAGGCTCCTATAATTCACCCCTCCACTTT. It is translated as CASSQPTGSYNSPLHF.

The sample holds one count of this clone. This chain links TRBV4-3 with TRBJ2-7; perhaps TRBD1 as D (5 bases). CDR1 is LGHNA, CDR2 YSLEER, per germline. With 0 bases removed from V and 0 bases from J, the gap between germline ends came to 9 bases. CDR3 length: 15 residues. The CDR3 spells CASSQEQDSSYEQYF. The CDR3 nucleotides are TGCGCCAGCAGCCAAGAACAAGACAGCTCCTACGAGCAGTACTTC.

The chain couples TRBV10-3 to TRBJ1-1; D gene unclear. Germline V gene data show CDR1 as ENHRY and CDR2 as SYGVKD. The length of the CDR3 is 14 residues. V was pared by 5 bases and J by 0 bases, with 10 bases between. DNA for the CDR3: TGTGCCATCAGTAGTACGGGGATGAACACTGAAGCTTTCTTT. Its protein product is CAISSTGMNTEAFF.

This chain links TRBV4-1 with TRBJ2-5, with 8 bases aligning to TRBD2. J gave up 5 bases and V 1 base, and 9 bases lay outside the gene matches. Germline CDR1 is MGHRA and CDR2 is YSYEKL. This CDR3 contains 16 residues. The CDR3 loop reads CASSQGGAGAGETQYF. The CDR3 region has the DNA TGCGCCAGCAGCCAAGGAGGAGCGGGGGCGGGGGAGACCCAGTACTTC.

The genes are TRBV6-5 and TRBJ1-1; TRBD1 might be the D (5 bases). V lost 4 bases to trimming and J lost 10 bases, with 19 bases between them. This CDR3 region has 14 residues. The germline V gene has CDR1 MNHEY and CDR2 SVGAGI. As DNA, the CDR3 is TGTGCCAGCAGTTCCCCGTTTTTGGGGGGTCGAGCTTTCTTT. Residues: CASSSPFLGGRAFF.

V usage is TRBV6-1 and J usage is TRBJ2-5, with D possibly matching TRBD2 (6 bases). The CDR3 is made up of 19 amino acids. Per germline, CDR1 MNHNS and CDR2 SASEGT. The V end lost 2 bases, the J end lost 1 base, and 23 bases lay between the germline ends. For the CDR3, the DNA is TGTGCCAGCAGTGAAATCCGGGGGTCGACTAGATTGGGCCAAGAGACCCAGTACTTC. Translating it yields CASSEIRGSTRLGQETQYF.

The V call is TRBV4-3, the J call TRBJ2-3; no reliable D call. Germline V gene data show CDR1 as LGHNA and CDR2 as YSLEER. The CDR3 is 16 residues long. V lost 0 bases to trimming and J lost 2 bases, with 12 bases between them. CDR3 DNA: TGCGCCAGCAGCCAAGATTTACGGGTGTCCACAGATACGCAGTATTTT. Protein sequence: CASSQDLRVSTDTQYF.

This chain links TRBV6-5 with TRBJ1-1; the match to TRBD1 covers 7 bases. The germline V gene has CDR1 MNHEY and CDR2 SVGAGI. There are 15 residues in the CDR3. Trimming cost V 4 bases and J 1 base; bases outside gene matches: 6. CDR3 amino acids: CASSSIGTANTEAFF. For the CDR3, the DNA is TGTGCCAGCAGTTCAATCGGGACAGCGAACACTGAAGCTTTCTTT.